This note documents a single T cell receptor (beta chain) sequence. These data are taken from a study of blood T cell repertoires in COVID-19. On the study more broadly: The United States, Italy and Spain supplied acute and convalescent COVID-19 samples. PBMCs, B-cell-depleted T cells, or T cells provided the cDNA or gDNA that made up the material.

Per the study methods: Quantification of nucleated cells was approximated via reference gene primer amplification. Only in-frame clones appear in the TCRdb table, and some are missing; sequencing was by immunoSEQ multiplex PCR. For V, J and clone size, that table is used; D and trimming come from the DNA. The sample records about 210,000 clones, around 83% being singletons. The CDR3 consists of 15 residues. Germline-derived CDR1 and CDR2 are SEHNR and FQNEAQ (reference sequence). The J segment lost 3 bases and the V segment lost 5 bases, leaving 4 bases of the junction unmatched. This clonotype was obtained from a man aged 45-65 years with active or convalescent COVID-19. J is TRBJ1-4 and V is TRBV7-9, with 9 bases that match TRBD1. The specimen was peripheral blood. CDR3 region: CASSPGQGPNEKLFF. The DNA of the CDR3 is TGTGCCAGCAGCCCGGGACAGGGTCCTAATGAAAAACTGTTTTTT.